Listed here are 8 T cell receptor beta chains from one sample, sequenced in a study of T cell responses to AZD1222 COVID-19 vaccine. Assay used: immunoSEQ multiplex PCR; TCRdb lists only in-frame clones, some missing. The sample records approximately 130,000 clones, approximately 83% being singletons. The input for sequencing was peripheral blood, taken on day 0 of AZD1222 vaccination. These TCRs come from an adult in good health.

This chain connects TRBV24-1 to TRBJ1-3, with D unclear. V lost 4 bases, J lost 1 base, and 1 base lay in between. CDR3 size: 12 residues. In germline, CDR1 is KGHDR, CDR2 SFDVKD. The CDR3 loop reads CATSESGNTIYF. In nucleotides, the CDR3 is TGTGCCACCAGTGAATCTGGAAACACCATATATTTT.

This clone has more than one count but fewer than ten. Other DNA sequences in this sample translate to the same CDR3. The genes are TRBV24-1 and TRBJ1-3, with 7 bases matching TRBD1. There are 16 residues in the CDR3. CDR1 is KGHDR and CDR2 is SFDVKD in the germline V gene. With V trimmed by 4 bases and J by 0 bases, 5 bases remained unmatched. The CDR3 DNA reads as TGTGCCACCAGTGACCCGGGGACAGACTCTGGAAACACCATATATTTT. Protein sequence: CATSDPGTDSGNTIYF.

This CDR3 reads CASTLAGVSYEQYF. The CDR3 nucleotides are TGTGCCAGCACCCTAGCGGGAGTTTCCTACGAGCAGTACTTC. V and J are TRBV7-9 and TRBJ2-7; 10 bases fit TRBD2. Losses at the gene ends were 7 bases for V and 1 base for J; bases not matched to a gene: 4. The V gene's germline CDR1 is SEHNR and CDR2 FQNEAQ (reference sequence). CDR3 length: 14 amino acids.

The chain links TRBV19 to TRBJ1-4; TRBD1 is a possible D gene (6 bases). Germline CDR1 is LNHDA and CDR2 is SQIVND (reference sequence). The CDR3 consists of 22 residues. The V end was cut by 8 bases, the J end by 0 bases, with 34 bases between. CDR3 coding DNA: TGTGCCAGTGGTACCCTCTTCTCCTACGGGACACTCGGCGGCCCAACTAATGAAAAACTGTTTTTT. Translated: CASGTLFSYGTLGGPTNEKLFF.

V is TRBV7-2 and J is TRBJ2-1; 9 bases align to TRBD1. CDR3 length equals 14 residues. Germline assignment: CDR1 SGHTA and CDR2 FQGNSA. Germline trimming cut 2 bases from V and 9 bases from J; bases unmatched to any gene: 5. CDR3 nucleotide sequence: TGTGCCAGCAGCTTAAGGACAGGGGCAGTTGAGCAGTTCTTC. As protein: CASSLRTGAVEQFF.

The rearrangement uses TRBV7-2 and TRBJ1-1; the D gene is possibly TRBD1 (6 bases). The V and J ends lost 7 bases and 11 bases respectively, with 20 bases between them. CDR1 is SGHTA, CDR2 FQGNSA, per germline. The CDR3 extends over 13 amino acids. This chain's CDR3 is CASNRQEAGRAFF. The CDR3 DNA sequence: TGTGCCAGCAATAGACAGGAGGCGGGGAGGGCTTTCTTT.

The gene calls are TRBV27 and TRBJ1-1, with 7 bases lining up with TRBD1. CDR1 and CDR2 from the germline V gene are MNHEY and SMNVEV (reference sequence). V shed 7 bases and J 7 bases; nucleotides not matched to a gene: 6. This CDR3 is 12 amino acids long. The CDR3 DNA reads as TGTGCCAGCATGCGACAGGGAGTTGAAGCTTTCTTT. This gives the protein CASMRQGVEAFF.

The rearrangement joins TRBV18 to TRBJ1-6, with 7 positions matching TRBD1. From germline, CDR1 is KGHSH and CDR2 LQKENI. The V and J ends lost 3 bases and 7 bases, in that order; junction bases with no gene match: 6. CDR3 length: 15 amino acids. CDR3 in amino acids: CASSPVTGANSPLHF. CDR3 bases: TGTGCCAGCTCACCGGTTACAGGGGCGAATTCACCCCTCCACTTT.